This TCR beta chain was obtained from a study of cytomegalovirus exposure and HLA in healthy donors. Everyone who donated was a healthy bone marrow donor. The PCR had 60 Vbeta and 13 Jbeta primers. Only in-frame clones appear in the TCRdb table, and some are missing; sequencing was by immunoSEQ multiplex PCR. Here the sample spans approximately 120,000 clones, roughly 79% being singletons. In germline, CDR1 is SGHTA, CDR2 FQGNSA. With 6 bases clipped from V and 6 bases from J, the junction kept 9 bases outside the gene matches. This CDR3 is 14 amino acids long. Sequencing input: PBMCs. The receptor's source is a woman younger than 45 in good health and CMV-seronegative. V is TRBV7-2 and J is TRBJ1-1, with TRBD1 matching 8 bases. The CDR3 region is CASSRDRGYPEAFF. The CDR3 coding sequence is TGTGCCAGCAGTAGAGACAGGGGCTACCCTGAAGCTTTCTTT.